What follows are 28 T cell receptor beta chains derived from one specimen sequenced in a study of vaccination and CD4 T cells after COVID-19. The assay that was used to sequence DNA from cultured CD4+ T cells was the Oncomine TCR Beta short-read assay. TCRdb reanalysed the PCR reads using MiXCR and keeps one entry per CDR3 protein. The table lists about 17,000 distinct CDR3 sequences, about 48% of them singletons, with 10% to 15% in the top ten. These receptors have no identified antigens. Time point here: late sampling 161 to 241 days after vaccination in a few convalescent patients. Specified treatment: approximately nine-day PBMC culture with coronavirus spike peptide pools or control peptides (ViraFEST assay). The sample in question was CD4+ T cells from blood, cultured in vitro, obtained about 7 months after SARS-CoV-2 vaccination. Receptors were obtained from a human donor who had recovered from COVID-19.

V and J are TRBV6-1 and TRBJ2-2; D is possibly TRBD1 (5 bases). Trimming took 6 bases from V and 6 from J, leaving 17 bases between them. The CDR3 runs to 15 residues. Per germline, CDR1 MNHNS and CDR2 SASEGT. This chain's CDR3 is CASRLPGKPAGELFF. CDR3 coding DNA: TGTGCCAGCAGGTTACCAGGGAAGCCCGCCGGGGAGCTGTTTTTT.

This clonotype was counted between two and nine times. The chain combines TRBV27 with TRBJ2-3; D may be TRBD1 (6 bases). Germline CDR1 reads MNHEY; CDR2 reads SMNVEV (reference sequence). The germline V and J ends were trimmed by 6 bases and 3 bases, with 10 bases remaining between them. This CDR3 is 13 amino acids long. CDR3 in amino acids: CASSQRGTDTQYF. CDR3 nucleotides: TGTGCCAGCAGCCAAAGGGGGACAGATACGCAGTATTTT.

The chain recombines TRBV7-9 with TRBJ2-3; D unclear. The V end was cut by 7 bases, the J end by 10 bases, with 18 bases between. Germline values: CDR1 SEHNR, CDR2 FQNEAQ (reference sequence). CDR3 length: 13 amino acids. This CDR3 reads CASTAPPLSPQYF. CDR3 nucleotide sequence: TGTGCCAGCACCGCGCCCCCTCTTTCCCCGCAGTATTTT.

The chain uses TRBV20-1 and TRBJ2-5, with 9 bases aligning to TRBD2. The V gene end was trimmed by 1 base and the J gene end by 5 bases; junction bases not matched to a gene: 5. The CDR3 has 14 amino acids. Germline V gives CDR1 DFQATT, CDR2 SNEGSKA (reference sequence). The CDR3 DNA reads as TGCAGTGCTAGAGTTCCTAGCGGGGATGAGACCCAGTACTTC. Residues: CSARVPSGDETQYF.

This chain links TRBV7-2 with TRBJ2-7; D unresolved. Trimming took off 4 bases at V and 0 bases at J, with 4 bases between the two ends. The CDR3 length is 12 residues. The germline V gene has CDR1 SGHTA and CDR2 FQGNSA. CDR3 protein: CASSSSSYEQYF. CDR3 bases: TGTGCCAGCAGCTCCAGCTCCTACGAGCAGTACTTC.

V usage is TRBV6-1 and J usage is TRBJ2-1; perhaps TRBD1 as D (5 bases). V was cut by 4 bases and J by 0 bases, with 13 bases left in between. This CDR3 contains 16 residues. Germline assignment: CDR1 MNHNS and CDR2 SASEGT. CDR3 in amino acids: CASSARDPSSYNEQFF. The CDR3, as DNA: TGTGCCAGCAGTGCCAGGGATCCGAGCTCCTACAATGAGCAGTTCTTC.

The rearrangement uses TRBV11-1 and TRBJ2-5, with D possibly TRBD2 on 7 matching bases. CDR3 size: 15 residues. CDR1 and CDR2 (germline): SGHAT, FQDESV (reference sequence). V was clipped by 7 bases and J by 2 bases, with 17 bases between them. DNA for the CDR3: TGTGCCAGCACCCGCCGAGGGGGGGGACAAGAGACCCAGTACTTC. Translation: CASTRRGGGQETQYF.

The chain couples TRBV20-1 to TRBJ2-3; D might be TRBD2 (5 bases). Germline values: CDR1 DFQATT, CDR2 SNEGSKA (reference sequence). There are 16 residues in the CDR3. With 1 base removed from V and 4 bases from J, the gap between germline ends came to 18 bases. CDR3 sequence: CSARVISGTPPDTQYF. The CDR3 bases are TGCAGTGCTAGAGTCATATCGGGAACGCCCCCAGATACGCAGTATTTT.

Regarding this clonotype: Germline and junction disagree at one end, which may indicate a read error. This CDR3 reads CASSELGGTGGFF. DNA for the CDR3: TGTGCCAGCAGCGAATTAGGGGGGACGGGAGGATTTTTC. This chain connects TRBV7-8 to TRBJ2-1; D possibly corresponds to TRBD2 (7 bases). CDR3 length equals 13 residues. Per germline, CDR1 SGHVS and CDR2 FQNEAQ. Full variable domain (outside the CDR3, taken from reference TRBV7-8 and TRBJ2-1): GAGVSQSPRYKVAKRGQDVALRCDPISGHVSLFWYQQALGQGPEFLTYFQNEAQLDKSGLPSDRFFAERPEGSVSTLKIQRTQQEDSAVYLCASSELGGTGGFFGPGTRLTVL.

This clonotype was found a few times. In nucleotides, the CDR3 is TGCAGTGCTAGAGATGACCTAGCGGGGGTGGGAGATACGCAGTATTTT. Its translation: CSARDDLAGVGDTQYF. The J gene is TRBJ2-3, the V gene TRBV20-1, with 10 bases fitting TRBD2. Germline CDR1 is DFQATT and CDR2 is SNEGSKA (reference sequence). This CDR3 has 16 residues. The junction had 8 bases not matched to a gene; V was cut back by 0 bases and J by 5 bases.

This chain links TRBV6-1 with TRBJ2-3; D remains unclear. The CDR3 contains 16 residues. CDR1 is MNHNS, CDR2 SASEGT, per germline. The V end lost 2 bases, the J end lost 0 bases, and 12 bases lay between the germline ends. This chain's CDR3 is CASSERSGISTDTQYF. CDR3 nucleotide sequence: TGTGCCAGCAGTGAAAGGTCAGGTATTAGCACAGATACGCAGTATTTT.

A few counts support this clonotype. This chain joins TRBV20-1 and TRBJ1-2; D not certain. From germline, CDR1 is DFQATT and CDR2 SNEGSKA (reference sequence). CDR3 size: 14 residues. Trimming pared 0 bases from V and 0 bases from J, leaving 8 bases between. CDR3 sequence: CSARDPGANYGYTF. As DNA, the CDR3 is TGCAGTGCTAGAGATCCCGGGGCTAACTATGGCTACACCTTC.

This clonotype turned up a few times. J is TRBJ1-6 and V is TRBV7-8; a weak D match, TRBD1 (5 bases). Germline lookup yields CDR1 SGHVS and CDR2 FQNEAQ. Trimming stripped 5 bases from V and 8 bases from J, with 25 bases between. CDR3 size: 18 residues. Written as DNA, the CDR3 is TGTGCCAGCAGCCAAACTATAAGGGAGCAGGGCCTGGATTCACCCCTCCACTTT. Its protein is CASSQTIREQGLDSPLHF. The full variable domain, with the rest looked up from reference TRBV7-8 and TRBJ1-6, is GAGVSQSPRYKVAKRGQDVALRCDPISGHVSLFWYQQALGQGPEFLTYFQNEAQLDKSGLPSDRFFAERPEGSVSTLKIQRTQQEDSAVYLCASSQTIREQGLDSPLHFGNGTRLTVT.

A few counts support this clonotype. V is TRBV7-9 and J is TRBJ1-6; D not certain. V gave up 3 bases and J gave up 6 bases, with 3 bases separating them. CDR1 and CDR2 (germline): SEHNR, FQNEAQ (reference sequence). The length of the CDR3 is 12 residues. The CDR3 nucleotides are TGTGCCAGCAGCTTTCCTAATTCACCCCTCCACTTT. Translation: CASSFPNSPLHF. Together with reference TRBV7-9 and TRBJ1-6, the CDR3 gives the full variable domain: DTGVSQNPRHKITKRGQNVTFRCDPISEHNRLYWYRQTLGQGPEFLTYFQNEAQLEKSRLLSDRFSAERPKGSFSTLEIQRTEQGDSAMYLCASSFPNSPLHFGNGTRLTVT.

The chain combines TRBV19 with TRBJ1-5; the D is unclear. Trimming took off 5 bases at V and 4 bases at J, with 3 bases between the two ends. From germline, CDR1 is LNHDA and CDR2 SQIVND (reference sequence). CDR3 length equals 11 residues. CDR3 DNA sequence: TGTGCCAGTAGTTGGAATCAGCCCCAGCATTTT. Translated, it gives CASSWNQPQHF.

This clonotype was seen a handful of times. The chain employs TRBV20-1 and TRBJ1-5, with D maybe TRBD1 (5 bases). In germline, CDR1 is DFQATT, CDR2 SNEGSKA (reference sequence). This CDR3 comprises 13 residues. The germline V and J ends were trimmed by 4 bases and 5 bases, with 12 bases remaining between them. The CDR3 sequence: CSANQGGDQPQHF. For the CDR3, the DNA is TGCAGTGCTAATCAGGGTGGTGATCAGCCCCAGCATTTT.

The chain joins TRBV28 to TRBJ1-6, with TRBD1 identical over 9 bases. The CDR3 contains 15 residues. The germline V gene encodes CDR1 MDHEN and CDR2 SYDVKM. Trimming took 5 bases from V and 14 from J; bases not matched to a gene: 13. This chain's CDR3 is CASSLIYRGRFSLHF. CDR3 bases: TGTGCCAGCAGTCTGATCTACAGGGGGCGGTTCTCCCTCCACTTT.

The chain combines TRBV7-6 with TRBJ2-3, with 7 bases fitting TRBD1. V shed 0 bases and J 4 bases; nucleotides not matched to a gene: 7. The CDR3 is made up of 16 amino acids. CDR1 is SGHVS, CDR2 FNYEAQ, per germline. CDR3 sequence (DNA): TGTGCCAGCAGCTTAGCGCTGTTGACAGGGCCAGATACGCAGTATTTT. It is translated as CASSLALLTGPDTQYF.

The chain has TRBV10-1 and TRBJ2-1; the D is unclear. The germline V and J ends were trimmed by 7 bases and 2 bases, with 15 bases remaining between them. Germline CDR1 WNHNN, CDR2 SYGVQD (reference sequence). The CDR3 contains 15 residues. CDR3 bases: TGCGCCAGCACGGAAAGCTGGGCACCCTACAATGAGCAGTTCTTC. It specifies CASTESWAPYNEQFF.

This clonotype was seen only a few times. The chain uses TRBV7-2 and TRBJ2-5; TRBD2 is a possible D gene (6 bases). Germline CDR1 is SGHTA and CDR2 is FQGNSA. Trimming took 7 bases from V and 3 from J, leaving 18 bases between them. The CDR3 length is 15 residues. The chain's CDR3 is CASTGLASLKETQYF. The CDR3 bases are TGTGCCAGCACCGGCCTAGCGTCCTTAAAAGAGACCCAGTACTTC.

The chain links TRBV10-3 to TRBJ2-7, with 11 nucleotides matching TRBD2. Germline-derived CDR1 and CDR2 are ENHRY and SYGVKD. After removal of 4 bases from V and 3 bases from J, the junction contained 5 bases not matched to a gene. This CDR3 is built from 15 residues. The CDR3 bases are TGTGCCATCAGTGGGGGACTAGCGGAGAACTACGAGCAGTACTTC. Encoded protein: CAISGGLAENYEQYF.

Remarks on this clonotype: At one of its ends the junction is not consistent with the germline gene, which may arise from a read error. V is TRBV27 and J is TRBJ1-6, with TRBD1 identical over 8 bases. The CDR3 covers 16 residues. Germline V gene sequence: CDR1 MNHEY, CDR2 SMNVEV (reference sequence). The CDR3 region has the DNA TGTGCCAGCAGTTTGACAGGGGTCTCCTATAATTCACCCTTCCACTTT. Its translation: CASSLTGVSYNSPFHF.

This clonotype has only a few counts. This chain joins TRBV7-8 and TRBJ1-2; possible D gene TRBD1, 5 bases. CDR3 length: 13 amino acids. Germline V gene lookup returns CDR1 SGHVS and CDR2 FQNEAQ. V lost 1 base and J 3 bases, leaving 6 bases between the germline ends. CDR3 protein: CASSLGQYYGYTF. DNA of the CDR3: TGTGCCAGCAGCTTAGGACAGTACTATGGCTACACCTTC.

The sample holds a few counts of this clonotype. The rearrangement links TRBV7-2 to TRBJ2-5, with TRBD2 identical over 7 bases. Trimming at V came to 1 base and at J to 5 bases, leaving 10 bases not matched to a gene. The CDR3 consists of 16 residues. Germline CDR1 reads SGHTA; CDR2 reads FQGNSA. The CDR3 coding sequence is TGTGCCAGCAGCTTAGGGGTTGTCTTCGGGGGGGAGACCCAGTACTTC. Protein: CASSLGVVFGGETQYF.

This chain uses TRBV20-1 with TRBJ2-1; D possibly corresponds to TRBD2 (5 bases). Trimming took off 0 bases at V and 4 bases at J, with 10 bases between the two ends. The CDR3 is 14 residues long. Germline lookup yields CDR1 DFQATT and CDR2 SNEGSKA (reference sequence). CDR3 protein: CSARDRRGYNEQFF. CDR3 DNA sequence: TGCAGTGCTAGAGATCGTCGGGGATACAATGAGCAGTTCTTC.

The chain couples TRBV10-1 to TRBJ1-5; 9 nucleotides match TRBD1. Germline CDR1 WNHNN, CDR2 SYGVQD (reference sequence). With 3 bases clipped from V and 6 bases from J, the junction kept 15 bases outside the gene matches. The CDR3 runs to 18 residues. CDR3 residues: CASSEGYDRTGAAQPQHF. DNA of the CDR3: TGCGCCAGCAGTGAAGGTTATGACCGGACAGGGGCAGCTCAGCCCCAGCATTTT.

The CDR3 region is CASSPPADAEAFF. The CDR3 coding sequence is TGTGCCAGCTCACCACCCGCGGATGCCGAAGCTTTCTTT. This sequence joins TRBV18 and TRBJ1-1; the D is unclear. V shed 0 bases and J shed 8 bases, with 10 bases lying between them. Germline V gene lookup returns CDR1 KGHSH and CDR2 LQKENI. This CDR3 spans 13 amino acids. Filled out from reference TRBV18 and TRBJ1-1, the complete variable domain reads NAGVMQNPRHLVRRRGQEARLRCSPMKGHSHVYWYRQLPEEGLKFMVYLQKENIIDESGMPKERFSAEFPKEGPSILRIQQVVRGDSAAYFCASSPPADAEAFFGQGTRLTVV.

Only a few counts were recorded for this clonotype. The chain has TRBV6-1 and TRBJ2-3, with TRBD2 as a possible D gene (5 bases). Germline CDR1 reads MNHNS; CDR2 reads SASEGT. The germline V and J ends were trimmed by 5 bases and 9 bases, with 18 bases remaining between them. The CDR3 extends over 14 amino acids. CDR3 bases: TGTGCCAGCAGTCCCGGACTCTACGCGAAGACGCAGTATTTT. This gives the protein CASSPGLYAKTQYF.